A selection of T cell receptor beta chains follows, all from one sample in a study of T cell responses to AZD1222 COVID-19 vaccine. TCRdb keeps only in-frame clones here, not all; method: immunoSEQ multiplex PCR. The repertoire holds some 130,000 clones, with roughly 90% as singletons. The sample consisted of peripheral blood, taken 28 days after the second AZD1222 dose. The receptors come from an adult who received the AZD1222 COVID-19 vaccine. Each CDR3 is given with its conserved first and last residue. D genes are given only for firm matches. The size field is filled for only some rows; it gives once, few, many or a size class.

J gene: TRBJ1-6; D gene: .; V gene: TRBV19; clone size: .; CDR3 DNA: TGTGCCAGTAGTATCCAGGGTTTGCTTGCTAATTCACCCCTCCACTTT; CDR3 protein: CASSIQGLLANSPLHF
J gene: TRBJ2-7; D gene: .; V gene: TRBV5-8; clone size: .; CDR3 DNA: TGTGCCAGCAGCTTGGGCCCAAAGGCGGGCGAGCAGTACTTC; CDR3 protein: CASSLGPKAGEQYF
J gene: TRBJ1-4; D gene: .; V gene: TRBV19; clone size: .; CDR3 DNA: TGTGCCAGTAGTATGGGGGCACAACCGAAGGGAAAACTGTTTTTT; CDR3 protein: CASSMGAQPKGKLFF
J gene: TRBJ1-4; D gene: .; V gene: TRBV6-5; clone size: .; CDR3 DNA: TGTGCCAGCGGTAGGCAGCGGGAAAAACTGTTTTTT; CDR3 protein: CASGRQREKLFF
J gene: TRBJ2-2; D gene: .; V gene: TRBV30; clone size: .; CDR3 DNA: TGTGCCTGGAGTGTAGCGGTACGACAGGGGGAGCTGTTTTTT; CDR3 protein: CAWSVAVRQGELFF
J gene: TRBJ2-5; D gene: TRBD2; V gene: TRBV18; clone size: .; CDR3 DNA: TGTGCCAGCTCGCGACTAGCGGGAGAGCTAGAGACCCAGTACTTC; CDR3 protein: CASSRLAGELETQYF
J gene: TRBJ2-6; D gene: TRBD1; V gene: TRBV18; clone size: .; CDR3 DNA: TGTGCCAGCTCACCATTGACAGGGGGGCACTCTGGGGCCAACGTCCTGACTTTC; CDR3 protein: CASSPLTGGHSGANVLTF
J gene: TRBJ2-7; D gene: .; V gene: TRBV30; clone size: .; CDR3 DNA: TGTGCCTGGAGTACCGGACCCCGACACGAGCAGTACTTC; CDR3 protein: CAWSTGPRHEQYF
J gene: TRBJ1-1; D gene: .; V gene: TRBV9; clone size: .; CDR3 DNA: TGTGCCAGCAGCGCCTCAGCGGGAGGAACTGAAGCTTTCTTT; CDR3 protein: CASSASAGGTEAFF
J gene: TRBJ2-7; D gene: .; V gene: TRBV5-8; clone size: .; CDR3 DNA: TGTGCCAGCAGCTGGAACAGGGTTAACTACGAGCAGTACTTC; CDR3 protein: CASSWNRVNYEQYF
J gene: TRBJ1-3; D gene: .; V gene: TRBV10-3; clone size: .; CDR3 DNA: TGTGCCATCAGTGAGACAGACTCTGGAAACACCATATATTTT; CDR3 protein: CAISETDSGNTIYF
J gene: TRBJ2-3; D gene: .; V gene: TRBV7-9; clone size: .; CDR3 DNA: TGTGCCAGCAGCGCGGAGTTGAATACGCAGTATTTT; CDR3 protein: CASSAELNTQYF
J gene: TRBJ2-1; D gene: .; V gene: TRBV11-2; clone size: .; CDR3 DNA: TGTGCCAGCAGCTTAGATCGAGGGACACACTACAATGAGCAGTTCTTC; CDR3 protein: CASSLDRGTHYNEQFF
J gene: TRBJ1-5; D gene: TRBD1; V gene: TRBV6-6; clone size: .; CDR3 DNA: TGTGCCAGCAGTTACGGGACAGGGGGCCTTCAGCCCCAGCATTTT; CDR3 protein: CASSYGTGGLQPQHF
J gene: TRBJ1-4; D gene: .; V gene: TRBV18; clone size: .; CDR3 DNA: TGTGCCAGCTCACCCTTGGAGAATGAAAAACTGTTTTTT; CDR3 protein: CASSPLENEKLFF
J gene: TRBJ2-2; D gene: TRBD1; V gene: TRBV9; clone size: .; CDR3 DNA: TGTGCCAGCAGCGGCCAGACAGGGGCGAACACCGGGGAGCTGTTTTTT; CDR3 protein: CASSGQTGANTGELFF
J gene: TRBJ1-2; D gene: .; V gene: TRBV4-1; clone size: .; CDR3 DNA: TGCGCCAGCAGCCAATTTGAGGTGACAGGTGACTATGGCTACACCTTC; CDR3 protein: CASSQFEVTGDYGYTF
J gene: TRBJ1-1; D gene: .; V gene: TRBV18; clone size: .; CDR3 DNA: TGTGCCAGCTTGGCGGGGATGAACACTGAAGCTTTCTTT; CDR3 protein: CASLAGMNTEAFF
J gene: TRBJ1-1; D gene: .; V gene: TRBV9; clone size: .; CDR3 DNA: TGTGCCAGCAGCGGGCAGGGGAACACTGAAGCTTTCTTT; CDR3 protein: CASSGQGNTEAFF
J gene: TRBJ1-2; D gene: TRBD1; V gene: TRBV5-1; clone size: .; CDR3 DNA: TGCGCCAGCAGCCACGGGACAGGGGGCGGTAACTATGGCTACACCTTC; CDR3 protein: CASSHGTGGGNYGYTF
J gene: TRBJ2-1; D gene: .; V gene: TRBV5-6; clone size: .; CDR3 DNA: TGTGCCAGCAGCTTTGCCGATGAGCAGTTCTTC; CDR3 protein: CASSFADEQFF
J gene: TRBJ2-7; D gene: TRBD2; V gene: TRBV20-1; clone size: .; CDR3 DNA: TGCAGTGCTAGTATTGTATGGCCTAGCGGGATACGCGAGCAGTACTTC; CDR3 protein: CSASIVWPSGIREQYF
J gene: TRBJ1-5; D gene: .; V gene: TRBV6-2/TRBV6-3; clone size: .; CDR3 DNA: TGTGCCAGCAGTTACTCGATTGAACATCAGCCCCAGCATTTT; CDR3 protein: CASSYSIEHQPQHF
J gene: TRBJ1-1; D gene: .; V gene: TRBV30; clone size: .; CDR3 DNA: TGTGCCTGGGGGCCCCAGACAGGTACCAAAGCTTTCTTT; CDR3 protein: CAWGPQTGTKAFF
J gene: TRBJ2-7; D gene: .; V gene: TRBV4-2; clone size: once; CDR3 DNA: TGTGCCAGCAGCCAGGATACAGGTCCCTACGAGCAGTACTTC; CDR3 protein: CASSQDTGPYEQYF
J gene: TRBJ2-7; D gene: .; V gene: TRBV28; clone size: .; CDR3 DNA: TGTGCCAGCATGAGTTCTCGCGAGCAGTACTTC; CDR3 protein: CASMSSREQYF
J gene: TRBJ1-1; D gene: .; V gene: TRBV12-3/TRBV12-4; clone size: .; CDR3 DNA: TGTGCCAGCAGTTTAGTTGTTGCTGCTGAAGCTTTCTTT; CDR3 protein: CASSLVVAAEAFF
J gene: TRBJ1-5; D gene: .; V gene: TRBV5-1; clone size: few; CDR3 DNA: TGCGCCAGCAGGATCGACCCCCTGGGCGATCAGCCCCAGCATTTT; CDR3 protein: CASRIDPLGDQPQHF
J gene: TRBJ1-2; D gene: .; V gene: TRBV7-9; clone size: .; CDR3 DNA: TGTGCCAGCAGCTTAACAGAGGACGGGAACTATGGCTACACCTTC; CDR3 protein: CASSLTEDGNYGYTF
J gene: TRBJ1-5; D gene: .; V gene: TRBV7-8; clone size: .; CDR3 DNA: TGTGCCAGCAGCCCCCAAGCCCATAGCAATCAGCCCCAGCATTTT; CDR3 protein: CASSPQAHSNQPQHF
J gene: TRBJ1-5; D gene: TRBD1; V gene: TRBV6-7; clone size: .; CDR3 DNA: TGTGCCAGCAGTTACTCGAATCCCCCACAGGGGAAGAGCAATCAGCCCCAGCATTTT; CDR3 protein: CASSYSNPPQGKSNQPQHF
J gene: TRBJ1-6; D gene: .; V gene: TRBV28; clone size: .; CDR3 DNA: TGTGCCAGCAGTTTGGGGCAGGTGCATTCACCCCTCCACTTT; CDR3 protein: CASSLGQVHSPLHF
J gene: TRBJ1-4; D gene: TRBD1; V gene: TRBV6-5; clone size: .; CDR3 DNA: TGTGCCAGCCGCTGGACAGGGGTACAAGAAAAACTGTTTTTT; CDR3 protein: CASRWTGVQEKLFF
J gene: TRBJ1-2; D gene: .; V gene: TRBV5-1; clone size: .; CDR3 DNA: TGCGCCAGCAGCTCAGATCTGAGTTATGGCTACACCTTC; CDR3 protein: CASSSDLSYGYTF
J gene: TRBJ2-1; D gene: TRBD2; V gene: TRBV7-3; clone size: .; CDR3 DNA: TGTGCCAGCAGCTTAATAGCGGGAGGTTACAATGAGCAGTTCTTC; CDR3 protein: CASSLIAGGYNEQFF
J gene: TRBJ2-7; D gene: .; V gene: TRBV29-1; clone size: .; CDR3 DNA: TGCAGCGTTGCTGACAGCCACTCCTACGAGCAGTACTTC; CDR3 protein: CSVADSHSYEQYF
J gene: TRBJ2-1; D gene: .; V gene: TRBV11-1; clone size: .; CDR3 DNA: TGTGCCAGCAGCTGGACACACGGGTTGTCCTACAATGAGCAGTTCTTC; CDR3 protein: CASSWTHGLSYNEQFF
J gene: TRBJ2-7; D gene: TRBD2; V gene: TRBV7-9; clone size: .; CDR3 DNA: TGTGCCAGCAGCCAGGGACTAGCGGGAGCTTACGAGCAGTACTTC; CDR3 protein: CASSQGLAGAYEQYF
J gene: TRBJ2-5; D gene: .; V gene: TRBV7-9; clone size: .; CDR3 DNA: TGTGCCAGCAGCTTAGGCGGGACAAGCAGGGAGACCCAGTACTTC; CDR3 protein: CASSLGGTSRETQYF
J gene: TRBJ2-3; D gene: TRBD2; V gene: TRBV6-4; clone size: few; CDR3 DNA: TGTGCCAGCAGTGACGGGACTAGCAGCACAGATACGCAGTATTTT; CDR3 protein: CASSDGTSSTDTQYF
J gene: TRBJ2-1; D gene: .; V gene: TRBV7-3; clone size: once; CDR3 DNA: TGTGCCAGCAGCTTATTCCCTCGGGGAGGTCATGAGCAGTTCTTC; CDR3 protein: CASSLFPRGGHEQFF
J gene: TRBJ2-1; D gene: .; V gene: TRBV3-1/TRBV3-2; clone size: .; CDR3 DNA: TGTGCCAGCCGAAGATGGACTCACAATGAGCAGTTCTTC; CDR3 protein: CASRRWTHNEQFF
J gene: TRBJ2-7; D gene: .; V gene: TRBV14; clone size: .; CDR3 DNA: TGTGCCAGCAGCCACCTTCGGGGGAGGAAGGTTTACGAGCAGTACTTC; CDR3 protein: CASSHLRGRKVYEQYF
J gene: TRBJ1-3; D gene: TRBD1; V gene: TRBV3-1/TRBV3-2; clone size: .; CDR3 DNA: TGTGCCAGCAGCCATAGACAGGGGGCTGGAAACACCATATATTTT; CDR3 protein: CASSHRQGAGNTIYF
J gene: TRBJ1-2; D gene: TRBD1; V gene: TRBV18; clone size: .; CDR3 DNA: TGTGCCAGCTCACCACCGCGTTCAGGGGGCTTGAACTATGGCTACACCTTC; CDR3 protein: CASSPPRSGGLNYGYTF
J gene: TRBJ1-5; D gene: .; V gene: TRBV7-3; clone size: .; CDR3 DNA: TGTGCCAGCAGGGTCCCGGGACAAGGGTGTAATAGCAATCAGCCCCAGCATTTT; CDR3 protein: CASRVPGQGCNSNQPQHF
J gene: TRBJ1-5; D gene: TRBD1; V gene: TRBV18; clone size: .; CDR3 DNA: TGTGCCAGCTCATCCACAGGGGGCAATCAGCCCCAGCATTTT; CDR3 protein: CASSSTGGNQPQHF
J gene: TRBJ1-2; D gene: TRBD1; V gene: TRBV2; clone size: .; CDR3 DNA: TGTGCCAGCAGTGCTACGACAGGGGGAGGCTACACCTTC; CDR3 protein: CASSATTGGGYTF
J gene: TRBJ2-5; D gene: .; V gene: TRBV6-1; clone size: .; CDR3 DNA: TGTGCCAGCAGTGAACCACAGTCGACCCAGTACTTC; CDR3 protein: CASSEPQSTQYF
J gene: TRBJ2-2; D gene: TRBD1; V gene: TRBV12-5; clone size: .; CDR3 DNA: TGTGCTAGTGGTCTGGGGGACAGAAACACCGGGGAGCTGTTTTTT; CDR3 protein: CASGLGDRNTGELFF
J gene: TRBJ2-3; D gene: .; V gene: TRBV7-3; clone size: once; CDR3 DNA: .; CDR3 protein: CASSLTSAAGTDTQYF
J gene: TRBJ2-1; D gene: .; V gene: TRBV19; clone size: once; CDR3 DNA: TGTGCCAGTAGTATTCTGGAGTACAATGAGCAGTTCTTC; CDR3 protein: CASSILEYNEQFF
J gene: TRBJ2-7; D gene: TRBD2; V gene: TRBV10-3; clone size: .; CDR3 DNA: TGTGCCATCAAGTCCGAGCGGGACTATCGGTACGAGCAGTACTTC; CDR3 protein: CAIKSERDYRYEQYF
J gene: TRBJ2-1; D gene: .; V gene: TRBV21-1; clone size: .; CDR3 DNA: TGTGCCAGCAGCGTAAACACGAGCTCCTACAATGAGCAGTTCTTC; CDR3 protein: CASSVNTSSYNEQFF